This TCR beta chain was sequenced during a study of cytomegalovirus exposure and HLA in healthy donors. Study results and caveats: Most TCR sequences were seen very rarely across donors, but some public TCRs occurred in many. Among the CMV-associated chains, three were confirmed in vitro as specific for CMV antigens. A prior analysis recorded that most TCR beta V segments were productive about 90% or about 30% of the time.

As concerns this clone: As yet, its antigen is unknown.

The CDR3 covers 16 residues. CDR1 is MNHNY, CDR2 SVGAGI, per germline (reference sequence). V lost 2 bases, J lost 2 bases, and 7 bases stayed unmatched. The PCR used 60 Vbeta and 13 Jbeta primers. TCRdb keeps only in-frame clones here, not all; method: immunoSEQ multiplex PCR. The data contain around 140,000 clones, roughly three quarters of them seen just once; the ten biggest clones take up less than 1.1%. The sequence was obtained from a male donor in good health and CMV-seronegative. The specimen sequenced was PBMCs. This chain joins TRBV6-6 and TRBJ2-7, with TRBD2 identical over 9 bases. The CDR3 region is CASSYRSGGPTYEQYF. The CDR3 DNA reads TGTGCCAGCAGTTACAGAAGCGGGGGGCCCACCTACGAGCAGTACTTC.